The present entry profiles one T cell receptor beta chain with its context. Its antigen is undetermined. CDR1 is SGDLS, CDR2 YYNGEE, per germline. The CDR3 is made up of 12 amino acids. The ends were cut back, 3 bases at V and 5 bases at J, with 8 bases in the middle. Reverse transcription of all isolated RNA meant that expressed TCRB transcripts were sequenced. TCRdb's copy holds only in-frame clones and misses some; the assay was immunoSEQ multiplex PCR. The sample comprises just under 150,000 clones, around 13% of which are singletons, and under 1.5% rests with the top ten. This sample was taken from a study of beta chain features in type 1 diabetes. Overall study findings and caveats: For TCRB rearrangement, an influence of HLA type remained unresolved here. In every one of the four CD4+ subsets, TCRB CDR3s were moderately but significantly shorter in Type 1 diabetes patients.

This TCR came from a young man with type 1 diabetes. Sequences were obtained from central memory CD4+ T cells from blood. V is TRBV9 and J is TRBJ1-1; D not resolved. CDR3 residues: CASSGPETEAFF. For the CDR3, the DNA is TGTGCCAGCAGCGGCCCCGAGACTGAAGCTTTCTTT.